This T cell receptor (beta chain) was sequenced for a study of cytomegalovirus exposure and HLA in healthy donors. Both 60 Vbeta primers and 13 Jbeta primers went into the PCR. Some clones are missing from TCRdb's copy, which holds only in-frame ones; the method was immunoSEQ multiplex PCR. The data hold under 150,000 clones, with 85% to 90% observed a single time. Germline V gene data show CDR1 as SGHVS and CDR2 as FQNEAQ. This CDR3 has 15 residues. V was trimmed by 4 bases and J by 3 bases, leaving 16 bases between them. Remarks on this clone: Its cognate antigen is unknown.

General study results and limits: According to an earlier analysis, most TCR beta V segments yielded productive rearrangements about 90% or about 30% of the time.

V is TRBV7-8 and J is TRBJ2-7; possibly TRBD1 for D (6 bases). The sequence derives from a woman aged 30 to 39 in good health and CMV-seronegative. The material sequenced was PBMCs. CDR3 region: CASSSGQLIRYEQYF. CDR3 nucleotides: TGTGCCAGCAGCTCCGGACAGCTGATTCGCTACGAGCAGTACTTC.